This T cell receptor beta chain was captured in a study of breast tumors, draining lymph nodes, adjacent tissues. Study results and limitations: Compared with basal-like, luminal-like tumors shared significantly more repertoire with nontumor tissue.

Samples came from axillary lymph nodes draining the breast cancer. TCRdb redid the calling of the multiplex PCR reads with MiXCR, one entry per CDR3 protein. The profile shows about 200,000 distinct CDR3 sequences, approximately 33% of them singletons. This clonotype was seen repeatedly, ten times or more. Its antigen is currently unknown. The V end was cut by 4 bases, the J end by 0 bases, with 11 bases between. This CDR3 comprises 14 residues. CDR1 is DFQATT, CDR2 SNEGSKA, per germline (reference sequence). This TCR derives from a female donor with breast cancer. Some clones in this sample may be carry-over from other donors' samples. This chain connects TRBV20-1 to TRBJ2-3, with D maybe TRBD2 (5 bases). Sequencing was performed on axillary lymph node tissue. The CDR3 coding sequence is TGCAGTGCTAACGGGATAATTAGCACAGATACGCAGTATTTT. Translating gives CSANGIISTDTQYF.